Presented here are 13 T cell receptor beta chains from one specimen sequenced in a study of control samples from healthy donors and cancer patients. Measured with immunoSEQ multiplex PCR; TCRdb has only the in-frame clones, and not every one. This table holds 95,000 to 150,000 clones, roughly nine tenths found once. Sequenced sample: blood. These receptors originate from a woman between 18 and 29 years old in good health.

The gene calls are TRBV4-3 and TRBJ1-2, with a tentative D call TRBD1 (6 bases). Germline V gene sequence: CDR1 LGHNA, CDR2 YSLEER. The CDR3 length is 16 residues. The V and J ends lost 1 base and 3 bases respectively, with 15 bases between them. Here the CDR3 DNA reads TGCGCCAGCAGCCAAGGAAGGACTACAGGGTACTATGGCTACACCTTC. It yields the protein CASSQGRTTGYYGYTF.

As for this clone: This sample includes further DNA sequences coding for the same CDR3. CDR3 nucleotides: TGTGCCACCAGTGAGGGGACAGGGTCCTACGAGCAGTACTTC. Translating it yields CATSEGTGSYEQYF. The chain links TRBV24-1 to TRBJ2-7, with TRBD1 matching over 9 bases. Losses at the gene ends were 4 bases for V and 1 base for J; bases not matched to a gene: 1. CDR1 KGHDR and CDR2 SFDVKD come from the germline V gene. The CDR3 covers 14 residues.

The V call is TRBV5-4, the J call TRBJ1-4; D may be TRBD1 (5 bases). Per the germline V gene, CDR1 is SGHNT and CDR2 is YYREEE (reference sequence). The CDR3 is made up of 13 amino acids. V lost 4 bases, J lost 8 bases, and 12 bases lay in between. CDR3 region: CASSPGHAEKLFF. CDR3 sequence (DNA): TGTGCCAGCAGCCCCGGACACGCCGAAAAACTGTTTTTT.

The rearrangement uses TRBV6-2 or TRBV6-3 and TRBJ2-1; 7 bases fit TRBD1. CDR3 length: 18 amino acids. CDR1 and CDR2 (germline): MNHEY, SVGEGT. The trim removed 0 bases at V and 9 bases at J, leaving 17 bases unmatched. The CDR3 region is CASSYSETGSGVGGEQFF. The DNA for the CDR3 is TGTGCCAGCAGTTACTCGGAGACAGGGTCGGGTGTAGGCGGTGAGCAGTTCTTC.

This chain uses TRBV15 with TRBJ2-3, with TRBD1 matching over 7 bases. The V gene end was trimmed by 1 base and the J gene end by 2 bases; junction bases not matched to a gene: 6. Germline CDR1 LNHNV, CDR2 YYDKDF (reference sequence). This CDR3 spans 16 amino acids. This CDR3 is CATSRGNRGYTDTQYF. The CDR3 DNA reads as TGTGCCACCAGCAGAGGAAACAGGGGCTACACAGATACGCAGTATTTT.

This rearrangement joins TRBV12-3 or TRBV12-4 to TRBJ2-1; D possibly corresponds to TRBD2 (5 bases). V gave up 7 bases and J gave up 8 bases, with 12 bases separating them. There are 12 residues in the CDR3. DNA of the CDR3: TGTGCCAGCATCCTGAGCGGTGATGAGCAGTTCTTC. Protein sequence: CASILSGDEQFF.

The rearrangement joins TRBV28 to TRBJ2-3; D could derive from TRBD1 or TRBD2 (6 bases each). The CDR3 is made up of 15 amino acids. Trimming took 7 bases from V and 6 from J, leaving 20 bases between them. The germline CDR1 and CDR2 sequences are MDHEN and SYDVKM. The CDR3 spells CASTLSQGRRDTQYF. In DNA form, the CDR3 reads TGTGCCAGCACCCTCAGCCAGGGGAGGAGGGATACGCAGTATTTT.

The rearrangement links TRBV6-1 to TRBJ2-6; D possibly corresponds to TRBD1 (6 bases). The CDR3 totals 17 residues. Per germline, CDR1 MNHNS and CDR2 SASEGT. Trimming shortened V by 1 base and J by 0 bases, and 10 bases separated the two germline ends. Written as DNA, the CDR3 is TGTGCCAGCAGTGAAGTTTACAGGGACTCTGGGGCCAACGTCCTGACTTTC. It translates to CASSEVYRDSGANVLTF.

The chain joins TRBV27 to TRBJ2-7; 7 bases align to TRBD1. The germline V gene has CDR1 MNHEY and CDR2 SMNVEV (reference sequence). The junction had 8 bases not matched to a gene; V was cut back by 5 bases and J by 1 base. The length of the CDR3 is 15 residues. DNA for the CDR3: TGTGCCAGCAGTACCACGACAGGGATTTCCTACGAGCAGTACTTC. It translates to CASSTTTGISYEQYF.

The J gene is TRBJ1-2, the V gene TRBV6-2 or TRBV6-3, with a possible D match to TRBD1 (5 bases). From germline, CDR1 is MNHEY and CDR2 SVGEGT. The CDR3 spans 15 residues. Trimming cost V 0 bases and J 4 bases, with 12 bases left between them. This CDR3 is CASSYSGEAGYGYTF. CDR3 DNA: TGTGCCAGCAGTTACTCAGGGGAAGCGGGCTATGGCTACACCTTC.

The chain couples TRBV5-1 to TRBJ1-1; possible D gene TRBD1, 6 bases. From germline, CDR1 is SGHRS and CDR2 YFSETQ. V was cut by 4 bases and J by 5 bases, with 18 bases left in between. The CDR3 loop spans 15 amino acids. The CDR3 bases are TGCGCCAGCAGCCACTCACAGGGACTGGGGACTGAAGCTTTCTTT. Amino acids: CASSHSQGLGTEAFF.

J is TRBJ2-5 and V is TRBV28; 10 bases are shared with TRBD1. V lost 7 bases and J lost 4; bases outside the gene matches: 12. The CDR3 length is 16 residues. Germline V lookup: CDR1 MDHEN, CDR2 SYDVKM. CDR3 in DNA: TGTGCCAGCAAGACAGGGGGCGCGGGTTGGGGAGAGACCCAGTACTTC. Translation: CASKTGGAGWGETQYF.

This chain joins TRBV27 and TRBJ1-1; D not certain. V lost 3 bases, J lost 0 bases, and 5 bases lay in between. Germline V CDR1 and CDR2: MNHEY, SMNVEV (reference sequence). CDR3 size: 13 residues. CDR3 coding DNA: TGTGCCAGCAGTTTTGGTATGAACACTGAAGCTTTCTTT. Amino acid sequence: CASSFGMNTEAFF.